In this sample, the clone carrying this T cell receptor beta chain turned up a few times. The antigen is not known. Researchers prepared the TCRbeta library using unique molecular identifiers, the study reports. Using its own MiXCR run on the PCR reads, TCRdb lists one record per CDR3 protein. Among more than 200,000 distinct CDR3 sequences, about a sixth were seen once, and the ten largest hold 43%. This sample was included in a study of T-cell reconstitution after alpha-beta-depleted transplantation in children. Whole-study findings and limits: About two months after transplant, alpha-beta T cells reportedly came from several hundred expanded graft clones. Elevated TCRbeta diversity at day 60 was traced, in some patients, to surviving recipient T cells and thymic progenitors.

The source material was PBMCs, mostly from graft donor cells, sampled 360 days after TCRalphabeta/CD19-depleted stem cell transplant. The TCR was taken from a male patient between 2 and 10 years old who had a stem cell transplant for acute lymphoblastic leukemia, so the T cells may come from the graft donor.

As DNA, the CDR3 is TGTGCCTGGAAAGCAGGGCGGTTGAGCTCCTACGAGCAGTACTTC. Translation gives CAWKAGRLSSYEQYF. The V and J genes are TRBV30 and TRBJ2-7, with D perhaps matching TRBD1 (5 bases). Germline CDR1 is GTSNPN and CDR2 is SVGIG (reference sequence). V lost 4 bases, J lost 0 bases, and 16 bases lay in between. This CDR3 contains 15 residues.